The 5 T cell receptor beta chains presented below share a single source sample, sequenced in a study of shared clonotypes between healthy human individuals. Repertoires were generated with immunoSEQ multiplex PCR, while TCRdb's copy carries only in-frame clones and drops some. This sample has approximately 500,000 clones, with 95% to 97% found just once. Source material: naive CD4+ T cells sorted from blood. The subset denotes: CD45RA+ positively selected. Receptors were obtained from a woman under 40 in good health.

The chain is built from TRBV10-2 and TRBJ2-7; no reliable D call. This CDR3 region has 15 residues. Trimming took 3 bases from V and 7 from J, leaving 19 bases between them. Germline V gene sequence: CDR1 WSHSY, CDR2 SAAADI. The CDR3, as DNA: TGCGCCAGCAGTGAAGTCAAGGCAGCCAAAGAAGAGCAGTACTTC. This gives the protein CASSEVKAAKEEQYF.

This clone was seen more than once but under ten times. The chain couples TRBV11-2 to TRBJ2-7, with 7 bases matching TRBD2. V lost 4 bases, J lost 5 bases, and 2 bases stayed unmatched. This CDR3 has 12 residues. The germline CDR1 and CDR2 sequences are SGHAT and FQNNGV. In DNA, the CDR3 is TGTGCCAGCAGCTGGGGGGGAAACGAGCAGTACTTC. Amino acids: CASSWGGNEQYF.

The chain joins TRBV27 to TRBJ1-1, with D possibly TRBD1 on 6 matching bases. Germline V gene lookup returns CDR1 MNHEY and CDR2 SMNVEV (reference sequence). V lost 8 bases and J 1 base, leaving 14 bases between the germline ends. CDR3 size: 14 residues. CDR3 sequence reads: CASGRDRKNTEAFF. The CDR3 DNA reads as TGTGCCAGCGGAAGAGACAGGAAGAACACTGAAGCTTTCTTT.

The genes are TRBV5-1 and TRBJ2-3, with a tentative D call TRBD2 (6 bases). Trimming took off 2 bases at V and 4 bases at J, with 11 bases between the two ends. The CDR3 sequence is 14 residues long. The germline gives CDR1 SGHRS, CDR2 YFSETQ. The CDR3 nucleotides are TGCGCCAGCAGCTTCCCGGGAGACTCAGATACGCAGTATTTT. Encoded protein: CASSFPGDSDTQYF.

V is TRBV5-1 and J is TRBJ2-5, with 9 bases lining up with TRBD2. TRBJ2-7 matches the DNA end more closely, so the J call is doubtful. This CDR3 contains 17 residues. The germline V gene encodes CDR1 SGHRS and CDR2 YFSETQ. The CDR3 DNA follows: TGCGCCAGCAGCTTGGAGGGTAGCGGGAGTAGAGTTTACGAGCAGTACTTC. Translation: CASSLEGSGSRVYEQYF.